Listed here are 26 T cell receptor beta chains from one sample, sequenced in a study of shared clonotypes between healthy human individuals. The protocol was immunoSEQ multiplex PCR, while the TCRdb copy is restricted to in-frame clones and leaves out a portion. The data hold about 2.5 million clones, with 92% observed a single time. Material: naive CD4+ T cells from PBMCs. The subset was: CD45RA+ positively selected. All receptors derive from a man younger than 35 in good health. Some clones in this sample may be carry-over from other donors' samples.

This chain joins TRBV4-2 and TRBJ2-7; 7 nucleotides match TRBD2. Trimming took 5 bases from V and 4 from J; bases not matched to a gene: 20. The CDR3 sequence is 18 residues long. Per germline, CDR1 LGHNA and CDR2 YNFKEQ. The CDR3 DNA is TGTGCCAGCAGCAAAACCGCGATCCTGGCGGGAGAACCGTACGAGCAGTACTTC. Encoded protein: CASSKTAILAGEPYEQYF.

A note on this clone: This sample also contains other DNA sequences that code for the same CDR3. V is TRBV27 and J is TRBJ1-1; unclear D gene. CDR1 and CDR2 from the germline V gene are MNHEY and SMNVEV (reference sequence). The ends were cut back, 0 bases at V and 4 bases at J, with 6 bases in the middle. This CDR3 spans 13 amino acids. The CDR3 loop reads CASSLSRGTEAFF. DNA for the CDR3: TGTGCCAGCAGTTTATCGAGAGGCACTGAAGCTTTCTTT.

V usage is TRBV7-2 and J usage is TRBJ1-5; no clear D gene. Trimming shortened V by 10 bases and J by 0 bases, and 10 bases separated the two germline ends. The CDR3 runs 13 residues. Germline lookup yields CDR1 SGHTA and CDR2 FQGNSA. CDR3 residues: CATREDSNQPQHF. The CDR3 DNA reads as TGTGCCACCAGAGAAGATAGCAATCAGCCCCAGCATTTT.

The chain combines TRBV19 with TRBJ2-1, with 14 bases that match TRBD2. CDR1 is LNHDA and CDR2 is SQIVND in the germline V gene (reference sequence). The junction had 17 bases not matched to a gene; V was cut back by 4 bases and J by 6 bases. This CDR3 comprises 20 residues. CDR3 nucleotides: TGTGCCAGTAGTACCCGGGGGACTAGCGGGAGCGGAGCCCCGTTCAATGAGCAGTTCTTC. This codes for CASSTRGTSGSGAPFNEQFF.

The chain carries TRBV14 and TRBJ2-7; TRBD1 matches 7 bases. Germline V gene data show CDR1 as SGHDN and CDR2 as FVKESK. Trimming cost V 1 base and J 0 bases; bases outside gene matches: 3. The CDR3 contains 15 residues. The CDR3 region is CASSQGQGVSYEQYF. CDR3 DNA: TGTGCCAGCAGCCAAGGACAGGGTGTCTCCTACGAGCAGTACTTC.

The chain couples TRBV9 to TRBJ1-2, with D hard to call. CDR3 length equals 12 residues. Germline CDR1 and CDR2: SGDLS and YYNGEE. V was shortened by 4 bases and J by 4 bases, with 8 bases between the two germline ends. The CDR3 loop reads CASSPGTYGYTF. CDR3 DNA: TGTGCCAGCAGCCCCGGCACCTATGGCTACACCTTC.

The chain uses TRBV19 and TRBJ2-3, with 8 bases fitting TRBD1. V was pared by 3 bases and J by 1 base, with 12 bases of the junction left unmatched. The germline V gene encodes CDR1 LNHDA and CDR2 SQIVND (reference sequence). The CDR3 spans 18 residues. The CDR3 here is CASSITIGQGIGTDTQYF. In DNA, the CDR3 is TGTGCCAGTAGTATCACCATTGGACAGGGCATTGGCACAGATACGCAGTATTTT.

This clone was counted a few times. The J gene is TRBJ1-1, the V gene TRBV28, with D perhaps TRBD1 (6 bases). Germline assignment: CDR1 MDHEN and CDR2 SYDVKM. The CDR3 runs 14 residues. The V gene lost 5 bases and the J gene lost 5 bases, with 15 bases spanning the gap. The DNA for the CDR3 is TGTGCCAGCAGTCTACAGGGCGTAAGGACTGAAGCTTTCTTT. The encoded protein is CASSLQGVRTEAFF.

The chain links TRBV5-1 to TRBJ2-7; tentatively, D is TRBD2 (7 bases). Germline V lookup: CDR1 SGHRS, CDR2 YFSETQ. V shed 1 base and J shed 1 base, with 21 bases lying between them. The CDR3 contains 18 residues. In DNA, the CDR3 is TGCGCCAGCAGCTTGTTAGTTTCGGGGGGCGGCAGGTCCTACGAGCAGTACTTC. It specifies CASSLLVSGGGRSYEQYF.

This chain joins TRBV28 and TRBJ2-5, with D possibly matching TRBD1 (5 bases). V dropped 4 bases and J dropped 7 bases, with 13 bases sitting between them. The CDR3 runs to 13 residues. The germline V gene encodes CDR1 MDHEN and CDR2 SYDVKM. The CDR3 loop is CASSSSGRRTQYF. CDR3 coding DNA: TGTGCCAGCAGTTCCTCAGGGCGACGGACCCAGTACTTC. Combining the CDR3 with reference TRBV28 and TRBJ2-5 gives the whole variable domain DVKVTQSSRYLVKRTGEKVFLECVQDMDHENMFWYRQDPGLGLRLIYFSYDVKMKEKGDIPEGYSVSREKKERFSLILESASTNQTSMYLCASSSSGRRTQYFGPGTRLLVL.

CDR3 residues: CSTSPGQGTYEQYF. DNA of the CDR3: TGCAGCACTTCGCCGGGACAGGGAACCTACGAGCAGTACTTC. The chain employs TRBV29-1 and TRBJ2-7; TRBD1 aligns across 9 bases. The CDR3 consists of 14 residues. J was trimmed by 2 bases and V by 8 bases; bases with no gene match: 10. Looked up from germline, CDR1 is SQVTM and CDR2 is ANQGSEA.

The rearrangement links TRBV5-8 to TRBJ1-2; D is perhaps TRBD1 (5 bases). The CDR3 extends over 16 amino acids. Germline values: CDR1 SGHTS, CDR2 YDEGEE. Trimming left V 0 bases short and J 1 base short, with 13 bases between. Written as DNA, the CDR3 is TGTGCCAGCAGCTTGGTTGGGACGGCCCATAACTATGGCTACACCTTC. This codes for CASSLVGTAHNYGYTF. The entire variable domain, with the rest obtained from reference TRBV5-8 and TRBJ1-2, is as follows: EAGVTQSPTHLIKTRGQQATLRCSPISGHTSVYWYQQALGLGLQFLLWYDEGEERNRGNFPPRFSGRQFPNYSSELNVNALELEDSALYLCASSLVGTAHNYGYTFGSGTRLTVV.

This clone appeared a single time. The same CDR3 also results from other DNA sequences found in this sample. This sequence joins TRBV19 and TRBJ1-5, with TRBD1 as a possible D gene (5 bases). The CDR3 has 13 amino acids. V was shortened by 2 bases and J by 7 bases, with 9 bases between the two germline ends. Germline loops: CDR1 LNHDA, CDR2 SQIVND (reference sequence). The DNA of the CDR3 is TGTGCCAGTAGTATACAGGGTGGACAGCCCCAGCATTTT. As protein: CASSIQGGQPQHF.

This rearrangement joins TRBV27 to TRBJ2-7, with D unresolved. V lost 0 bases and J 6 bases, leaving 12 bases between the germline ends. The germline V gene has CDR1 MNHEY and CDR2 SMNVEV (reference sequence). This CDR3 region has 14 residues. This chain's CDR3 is CASSLSSGYREQYF. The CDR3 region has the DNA TGTGCCAGCAGTTTATCGTCCGGCTACCGCGAGCAGTACTTC.

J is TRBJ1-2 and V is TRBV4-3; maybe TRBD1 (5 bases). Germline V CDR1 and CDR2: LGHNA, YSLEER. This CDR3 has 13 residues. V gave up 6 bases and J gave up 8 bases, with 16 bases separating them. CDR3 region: CASRDDRDSGYTF. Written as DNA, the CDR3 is TGCGCCAGCAGGGATGACCGGGACTCGGGCTACACCTTC.

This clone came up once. The CDR3: CASSLLGVRSYNEQFF. The CDR3 DNA sequence: TGTGCCAGCAGCCTTTTAGGGGTTAGGTCCTACAATGAGCAGTTCTTC. The rearrangement uses TRBV7-8 and TRBJ2-1; the D gene is possibly TRBD1 (5 bases). There are 16 residues in the CDR3. Trimming shortened V by 5 bases and J by 1 base, and 15 bases separated the two germline ends. The germline V gene has CDR1 SGHVS and CDR2 FQNEAQ.

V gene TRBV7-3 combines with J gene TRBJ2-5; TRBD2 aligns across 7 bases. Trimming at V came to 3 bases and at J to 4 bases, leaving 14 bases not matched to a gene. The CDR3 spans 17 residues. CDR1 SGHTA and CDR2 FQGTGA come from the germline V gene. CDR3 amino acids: CASSFGTTTAGLETQYF. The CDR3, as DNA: TGTGCCAGCAGCTTTGGGACTACCACAGCGGGTTTAGAGACCCAGTACTTC. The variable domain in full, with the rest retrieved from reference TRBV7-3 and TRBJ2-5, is GAGVSQTPSNKVTEKGKYVELRCDPISGHTALYWYRQSLGQGPEFLIYFQGTGAADDSGLPNDRFFAVRPEGSVSTLKIQRTERGDSAVYLCASSFGTTTAGLETQYFGPGTRLLVL.

DNA for the CDR3: TGTGCCAGCAGCTTATTGGAGGGGGCAGGGGAGACCCAGTACTTC. It encodes CASSLLEGAGETQYF. V and J are TRBV7-7 and TRBJ2-5; TRBD1 might be the D (7 bases). The CDR3 contains 15 residues. Germline CDR1 reads SSHAT; CDR2 reads FNYEAQ (reference sequence). V lost 2 bases to trimming and J lost 5 bases, with 15 bases between them.

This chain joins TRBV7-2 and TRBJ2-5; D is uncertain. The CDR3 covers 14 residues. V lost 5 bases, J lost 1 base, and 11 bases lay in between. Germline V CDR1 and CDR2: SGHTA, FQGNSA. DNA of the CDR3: TGTGCCAGCAGCCGTCGCAAGGGCCAAGAGACCCAGTACTTC. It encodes CASSRRKGQETQYF.

The CDR3 reads CASSLEGSPYEQYF. CDR3 nucleotide sequence: TGTGCCAGCAGCTTGGAGGGAAGTCCCTACGAGCAGTACTTC. The rearrangement links TRBV7-2 to TRBJ2-7, with D possibly being TRBD2 (6 bases). CDR1 is SGHTA, CDR2 FQGNSA, per germline. This CDR3 has 14 residues. V was pared by 3 bases and J by 2 bases, with 11 bases between.

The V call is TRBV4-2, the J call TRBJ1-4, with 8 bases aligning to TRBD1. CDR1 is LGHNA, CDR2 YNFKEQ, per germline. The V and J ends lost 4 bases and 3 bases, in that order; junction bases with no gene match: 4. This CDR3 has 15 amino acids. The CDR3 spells CASSRDRGANEKLFF. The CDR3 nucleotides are TGTGCCAGCAGCCGAGACAGGGGAGCTAATGAAAAACTGTTTTTT.

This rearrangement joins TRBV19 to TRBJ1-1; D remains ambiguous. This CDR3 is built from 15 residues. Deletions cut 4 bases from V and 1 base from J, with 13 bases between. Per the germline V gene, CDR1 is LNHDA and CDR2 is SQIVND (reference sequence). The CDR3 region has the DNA TGTGCCAGTAGTAATCGTATTGGCGGGAACACTGAAGCTTTCTTT. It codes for CASSNRIGGNTEAFF.

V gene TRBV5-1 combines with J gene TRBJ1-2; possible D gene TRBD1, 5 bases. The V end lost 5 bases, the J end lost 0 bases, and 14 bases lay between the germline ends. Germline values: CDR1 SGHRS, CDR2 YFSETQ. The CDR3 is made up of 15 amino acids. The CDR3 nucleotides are TGCGCCAGCAGAGATCGACAGTTAGCTAACTATGGCTACACCTTC. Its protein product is CASRDRQLANYGYTF.

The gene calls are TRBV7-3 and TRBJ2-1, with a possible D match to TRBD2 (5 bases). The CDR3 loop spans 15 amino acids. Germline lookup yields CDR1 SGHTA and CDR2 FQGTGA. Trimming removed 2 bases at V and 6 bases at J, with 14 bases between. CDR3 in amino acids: CASSLRSTSTNEQFF. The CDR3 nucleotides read TGTGCCAGCAGCTTACGATCCACTAGTACCAATGAGCAGTTCTTC.

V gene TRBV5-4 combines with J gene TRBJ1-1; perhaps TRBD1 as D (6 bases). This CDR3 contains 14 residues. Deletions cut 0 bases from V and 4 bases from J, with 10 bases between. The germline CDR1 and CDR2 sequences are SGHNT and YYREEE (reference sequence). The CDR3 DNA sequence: TGTGCCAGCAGCTTGGGTGGGACAACCACTGAAGCTTTCTTT. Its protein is CASSLGGTTTEAFF.

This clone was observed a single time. The DNA of the CDR3 is TGTGCCTGGAGTAGAGGGGTGACTAGCGGGAGTGCAGATACGCAGTATTTT. Translation: CAWSRGVTSGSADTQYF. The J gene is TRBJ2-3, the V gene TRBV30, with 12 nucleotides matching TRBD2. Germline CDR1 is GTSNPN and CDR2 is SVGIG (reference sequence). V trimming: 2 bases; J trimming: 4 bases; junction bases outside the gene matches: 10. This CDR3 has 17 residues.